The 25 T cell receptor beta chains below all came from one sample that was sequenced in a study of shared clonotypes between healthy human individuals. Using immunoSEQ multiplex PCR, the repertoire was profiled, and TCRdb retains in-frame clones only, with some absent. In the table there are about 1,900,000 clones, about 95% of which are singletons. Naive CD8 cells lacked CD45RO, underwent positive selection for CCR7 and left out terminally differentiated effector memory CD45RA+ cells. The source material was naive CD8+ T cells sorted from blood. These receptors all stem from a man aged 18-30 years in good health.

The chain has TRBV6-5 and TRBJ1-5; TRBD1 agrees at 10 bases. CDR1 MNHEY and CDR2 SVGAGI come from the germline V gene. Trimming cost V 6 bases and J 5 bases; bases outside gene matches: 7. This CDR3 contains 15 residues. The CDR3 spells CASSQTGGIDQPQHF. The CDR3, as DNA: TGTGCCAGCAGCCAGACAGGGGGCATCGATCAGCCCCAGCATTTT.

The rearrangement uses TRBV28 and TRBJ2-1, with D unresolved. From germline, CDR1 is MDHEN and CDR2 SYDVKM. Trimming took off 0 bases at V and 9 bases at J, with 6 bases between the two ends. The CDR3 is made up of 12 amino acids. The CDR3, as DNA: TGTGCCAGCAGTTTATGGTCGGGTGAGCAGTTCTTC. This codes for CASSLWSGEQFF. Based on the CDR3 plus reference TRBV28 and TRBJ2-1, the full variable domain is DVKVTQSSRYLVKRTGEKVFLECVQDMDHENMFWYRQDPGLGLRLIYFSYDVKMKEKGDIPEGYSVSREKKERFSLILESASTNQTSMYLCASSLWSGEQFFGPGTRLTVL.

The rearrangement joins TRBV10-2 to TRBJ2-5; TRBD2 matches 11 bases. The CDR3 is 16 amino acids. Germline V lookup: CDR1 WSHSY, CDR2 SAAADI. V shed 2 bases and J 4 bases; nucleotides not matched to a gene: 6. The CDR3 region has the DNA TGCGCCAGCAGTGAGCCCGGGACTAGCGGCCCAGAGACCCAGTACTTC. Amino acid sequence: CASSEPGTSGPETQYF.

J is TRBJ2-5 and V is TRBV13; D remains unclear. This CDR3 has 12 amino acids. Looked up from germline, CDR1 is PRHDT and CDR2 is FYEKMQ (reference sequence). Trimming removed 0 bases from V and 4 bases from J, with 3 bases in between. CDR3 DNA sequence: TGTGCCAGCAGCTTAGGGACAGAGACCCAGTACTTC. Translated, it gives CASSLGTETQYF.

The chain employs TRBV4-1 and TRBJ2-3; D gene unclear. This CDR3 spans 16 amino acids. The germline V and J ends were trimmed by 6 bases and 4 bases, with 20 bases remaining between them. Germline V gene data show CDR1 as MGHRA and CDR2 as YSYEKL. The CDR3 protein is CASSRRHSEPPDTQYF. Here the CDR3 DNA reads TGCGCCAGCAGTCGCCGACACTCAGAGCCTCCAGATACGCAGTATTTT.

In the case of this clone: Other DNA sequences in this sample translate to the same CDR3. The V and J genes are TRBV4-1 and TRBJ2-7; D might be TRBD1 (6 bases). This CDR3 has 16 amino acids. V lost 1 base and J 4 bases, leaving 17 bases between the germline ends. CDR1 and CDR2 from the germline V gene are MGHRA and YSYEKL. CDR3 bases: TGCGCCAGCAGCCAAGTTTCGGGGACATTTTCGTACGAGCAGTACTTC. Residues: CASSQVSGTFSYEQYF.

The sample holds a few counts of this clone. Other DNA sequences in the same sample also yield this CDR3. The chain links TRBV27 to TRBJ1-1, with D hard to call. Germline CDR1 and CDR2: MNHEY and SMNVEV (reference sequence). The CDR3 consists of 13 residues. V was pared by 0 bases and J by 1 base, with 3 bases between. The CDR3 region is CASSLSENTEAFF. CDR3 coding DNA: TGTGCCAGCAGTTTATCGGAGAACACTGAAGCTTTCTTT.

Comments on this clone: At one of its ends the junction is not consistent with the germline gene, which may arise from a read error. The chain carries TRBV5-4 and TRBJ2-7; D possibly corresponds to TRBD2 (6 bases). The length of the CDR3 is 13 residues. CDR1 and CDR2 (germline): SGHNT, YYREEE (reference sequence). This CDR3 reads CASSFQPGEPEDF. The CDR3, as DNA: TGTGCCAGCAGCTTTCAACCGGGGGAGCCGGAAGACTTC.

On this clone itself: A read error may produce the germline difference seen at one junction end. The chain joins TRBV5-8 to TRBJ2-2; D perhaps matches TRBD1 (5 bases). Germline V gene data show CDR1 as SGHTS and CDR2 as YDEGEE. This CDR3 spans 12 amino acids. CDR3 in amino acids: CTSRDSYGELFF. The DNA of the CDR3 is TGTACCAGCAGGGATAGCTACGGGGAGCTGTTTTTT.

This rearrangement joins TRBV29-1 to TRBJ2-7, with 9 bases lining up with TRBD2. The CDR3 runs 14 residues. Germline V lookup: CDR1 SQVTM, CDR2 ANQGSEA. J gave up 5 bases and V 6 bases, and 11 bases lay outside the gene matches. This CDR3 reads CSVIWREGPHEQYF. DNA of the CDR3: TGCAGCGTCATATGGCGGGAGGGCCCTCACGAGCAGTACTTC.

The chain has TRBV10-3 and TRBJ1-2; 8 bases are a match to TRBD1. With V trimmed by 4 bases and J by 3 bases, 10 bases remained unmatched. From germline, CDR1 is ENHRY and CDR2 SYGVKD. This CDR3 spans 16 amino acids. CDR3: CAISGSQGAFDYGYTF. As DNA, the CDR3 is TGTGCCATCAGTGGTTCCCAGGGGGCATTTGACTATGGCTACACCTTC.

Notes on this clone: Distinct nucleotide sequences in the sample also encode this CDR3. This chain connects TRBV4-1 to TRBJ2-7; perhaps TRBD2 as D (6 bases). Germline CDR1 MGHRA, CDR2 YSYEKL. The CDR3 is 14 residues long. Trimming pared 1 base from V and 5 bases from J, leaving 12 bases between. The CDR3 coding sequence is TGCGCCAGCAGCCAAGGATGGGGCGGGGACGAGCAGTACTTC. Translating it yields CASSQGWGGDEQYF.

The J gene is TRBJ2-2, the V gene TRBV28, with D tentatively TRBD2 (6 bases). CDR3 length equals 13 residues. The V end lost 2 bases, the J end lost 8 bases, and 9 bases lay between the germline ends. CDR1 MDHEN and CDR2 SYDVKM come from the germline V gene. CDR3 in DNA: TGTGCCAGCAGTTTAGGGGGGAGAGGGGAGCTGTTTTTT. This codes for CASSLGGRGELFF.

The chain uses TRBV4-1 and TRBJ1-1; D is perhaps TRBD1 (5 bases). Trimming removed 0 bases at V and 3 bases at J, with 8 bases between. Germline V gene lookup returns CDR1 MGHRA and CDR2 YSYEKL. CDR3 length equals 14 residues. CDR3 nucleotides: TGCGCCAGCAGCCAAGAGCAGGGATACACTGAAGCTTTCTTT. It encodes CASSQEQGYTEAFF.

V is TRBV11-2 and J is TRBJ1-5; 7 bases are a match to TRBD1. The trim removed 5 bases at V and 2 bases at J, leaving 6 bases unmatched. This CDR3 comprises 15 residues. The germline V gene has CDR1 SGHAT and CDR2 FQNNGV. This chain's CDR3 is CASSVGTAGNQPQHF. CDR3 bases: TGTGCCAGCAGCGTAGGGACAGCCGGCAATCAGCCCCAGCATTTT.

The V gene is TRBV4-3, the J gene TRBJ2-2, with D tentatively TRBD1 (5 bases). V lost 0 bases, J lost 4 bases, and 12 bases lay in between. In germline, CDR1 is LGHNA, CDR2 YSLEER. This CDR3 is 16 amino acids long. The CDR3 spells CASSQDFGHFTGELFF. In DNA, the CDR3 is TGCGCCAGCAGCCAAGATTTTGGACACTTCACCGGGGAGCTGTTTTTT.

The chain links TRBV10-1 to TRBJ2-7; D uncertain. This CDR3 contains 14 residues. V was pared by 3 bases and J by 0 bases, with 9 bases between. CDR1 and CDR2 (germline): WNHNN, SYGVQD (reference sequence). The CDR3 coding sequence is TGCGCCAGCAGTGATCCCGAAGGCTCCTACGAGCAGTACTTC. This codes for CASSDPEGSYEQYF.

The chain uses TRBV4-1 and TRBJ2-3; 12 nucleotides align to TRBD2. This CDR3 spans 17 amino acids. With V trimmed by 0 bases and J by 5 bases, 6 bases remained unmatched. Germline-derived CDR1 and CDR2 are MGHRA and YSYEKL. CDR3 loop: CASSQEVLAGGGDTQYF. The CDR3 nucleotides are TGCGCCAGCAGCCAAGAAGTGCTAGCGGGGGGGGGAGATACGCAGTATTTT.

The chain recombines TRBV28 with TRBJ2-7, with 8 bases matching TRBD1. Germline CDR1 reads MDHEN; CDR2 reads SYDVKM. Trimming took 7 bases from V and 3 from J; bases not matched to a gene: 8. The CDR3 is made up of 14 amino acids. The CDR3 spells CASTEAGTGYEQYF. CDR3 DNA sequence: TGTGCCAGCACCGAAGCCGGGACAGGCTACGAGCAGTACTTC.

The V call is TRBV7-2, the J call TRBJ2-7; either TRBD1 or TRBD2 may supply D (5 bases each). This CDR3 region has 15 residues. Trimming shortened V by 4 bases and J by 6 bases, and 19 bases separated the two germline ends. Germline V CDR1 and CDR2: SGHTA, FQGNSA. For the CDR3, the DNA is TGTGCCAGCAGCTACGGGCTCGGGGCCCCTCTCGAGCAGTACTTC. It is translated as CASSYGLGAPLEQYF. The variable domain in full, with the rest retrieved from reference TRBV7-2 and TRBJ2-7, is GAGVSQSPSNKVTEKGKDVELRCDPISGHTALYWYRQSLGQGLEFLIYFQGNSAPDKSGLPSDRFSAERTGGSVSTLTIQRTQQEDSAVYLCASSYGLGAPLEQYFGPGTRLTVT.

The V and J genes are TRBV7-8 and TRBJ1-1; no clear D gene. CDR3 length: 15 residues. In germline, CDR1 is SGHVS, CDR2 FQNEAQ. The germline V and J ends were trimmed by 0 bases and 0 bases, with 8 bases remaining between them. CDR3 DNA: TGTGCCAGCAGCTTAGCCTTCGGATTGAACACTGAAGCTTTCTTT. Its translation: CASSLAFGLNTEAFF.

J is TRBJ2-1 and V is TRBV11-2; D call uncertain. Trimming left V 6 bases short and J 4 bases short, with 7 bases between. Germline CDR1 and CDR2: SGHAT and FQNNGV. This CDR3 has 12 residues. CDR3 residues: CASRDFYNEQFF. CDR3 DNA: TGTGCCAGCAGAGACTTTTACAATGAGCAGTTCTTC.

As concerns this clone: The same CDR3 also results from other DNA sequences found in this sample. The rearrangement uses TRBV19 and TRBJ1-1; D might be TRBD1 (5 bases). Germline CDR1 is LNHDA and CDR2 is SQIVND (reference sequence). V gave up 6 bases and J gave up 0 bases, with 11 bases separating them. CDR3 length: 14 residues. This chain's CDR3 is CASSMGTVNTEAFF. CDR3 bases: TGTGCCAGTAGCATGGGGACGGTGAACACTGAAGCTTTCTTT.

The gene calls are TRBV7-8 and TRBJ1-4; D is unclear. The CDR3 has 14 amino acids. The ends were cut back, 1 base at V and 4 bases at J, with 7 bases in the middle. CDR1 is SGHVS and CDR2 is FQNEAQ in the germline V gene. The CDR3 DNA sequence: TGTGCCAGCAGCTTAGGGACGGATAATGAAAAACTGTTTTTT. Translated, it gives CASSLGTDNEKLFF. Full variable domain (outside the CDR3, taken from reference TRBV7-8 and TRBJ1-4): GAGVSQSPRYKVAKRGQDVALRCDPISGHVSLFWYQQALGQGPEFLTYFQNEAQLDKSGLPSDRFFAERPEGSVSTLKIQRTQQEDSAVYLCASSLGTDNEKLFFGSGTQLSVL.

The J gene is TRBJ2-7, the V gene TRBV7-9; 9 bases align to TRBD2. J gave up 6 bases and V 2 bases, and 14 bases lay outside the gene matches. Looked up from germline, CDR1 is SEHNR and CDR2 is FQNEAQ (reference sequence). This CDR3 contains 17 residues. CDR3 sequence (DNA): TGTGCCAGCAGCTTATGGCCCTCCGGGGCGGGAGGGCGCGAGCAGTACTTC. It specifies CASSLWPSGAGGREQYF.